A selection of T cell receptor beta chains follows, all from one sample in a study of T cell responses to AZD1222 COVID-19 vaccine. TCRdb's table, derived via immunoSEQ multiplex PCR, lists solely in-frame clones and lacks some. The sample carries about 70,000 clones, roughly 89% recorded once. Sample: peripheral blood, taken on day 0 of AZD1222 vaccination. Receptors were obtained from an adult in good health. CDR3s include the opening cysteine and the closing phenylalanine or tryptophan. The D gene is left open where the match is weak. Part of the rows lack a size; the others show once, few, many or a class for expanded clones.

- | TRBJ1-5 | - | TRBV6-2/TRBV6-3 | 15 | TGTGCCAGCAGCCTCCACGGGGGCGGCAATCAGCCCCAGCATTTT | CASSLHGGGNQPQHF
- | TRBJ1-5 | - | TRBV27 | 16 | TGTGCCAGAGAGTACGGGGCCCAATCTTCCAATCAGCCCCAGCATTTT | CAREYGAQSSNQPQHF
- | TRBJ1-1 | - | TRBV6-4 | 20 | TGTGCCAGCAGTGACTCGAGCCGAGTTTCGGATGCACGGGGGGGCACTGAAGCTTTCTTT | CASSDSSRVSDARGGTEAFF
TRBD1 | TRBJ2-5 | once | TRBV25-1 | 14 | TGTGCCAGCAGTGACCGGACAGGGGTTGAGACCCAGTACTTC | CASSDRTGVETQYF
- | TRBJ1-4 | - | TRBV5-6 | 14 | TGTGCCAGCAGCTATGGACGAAGAAATGAAAAACTGTTTTTT | CASSYGRRNEKLFF
- | TRBJ1-5 | - | TRBV7-8 | 13 | TGTGCCAGCAGCCTCTGGAGCAATCAGCCCCAGCATTTT | CASSLWSNQPQHF
- | TRBJ1-2 | few | TRBV7-9 | 17 | TGTGCCAGCAGCTTAGAAGGGGTAGGAGCGGCTAACTATGGCTACACCTTC | CASSLEGVGAANYGYTF
- | TRBJ2-2 | - | TRBV5-1 | 16 | TGCGCCAGCAGCAAGGACGGGATCGGGAACACCGGGGAGCTGTTTTTT | CASSKDGIGNTGELFF
- | TRBJ1-4 | - | TRBV19 | 16 | TGTGCCAGTAGTATTGGGGTGGGAGCAACTAATGAAAAACTGTTTTTT | CASSIGVGATNEKLFF
- | TRBJ1-4 | - | TRBV5-8 | 16 | TGTGCCAGCAGCCGGGGGGTCCTGTCAACTAATGAAAAACTGTTTTTT | CASSRGVLSTNEKLFF
TRBD2 | TRBJ2-1 | - | TRBV11-3 | 15 | TGTGCCAGCACTCAAACGGGGGGGGTCTACAATGAGCAGTTCTTC | CASTQTGGVYNEQFF
- | TRBJ1-1 | - | TRBV2 | 15 | TGTGCCAGCAGTCTAATACAGGTGGTAAACACTGAAGCTTTCTTT | CASSLIQVVNTEAFF
TRBD1 | TRBJ1-5 | - | TRBV6-5 | 13 | TGTGCCGGCAGCCCCGACAGGGGGCAGCCCCAGCATTTT | CAGSPDRGQPQHF
- | TRBJ2-7 | few | TRBV28 | 16 | TGTGCCAGCAGCCCATATACAGGGACTACCTACTACGAGCAGTACTTC | CASSPYTGTTYYEQYF
- | TRBJ1-3 | - | TRBV7-2 | 19 | TGTGCCAGCAGCGCCCAGGGAACAGGTTTGGGATTCTCTGGAAACACCATATATTTT | CASSAQGTGLGFSGNTIYF
- | TRBJ1-1 | - | TRBV18 | 13 | TGTGCCAGCTCCGGAGGGACGAACACTGAAGCTTTCTTT | CASSGGTNTEAFF
TRBD2 | TRBJ2-7 | - | TRBV14 | 16 | TGTGCCAGCAGCCCATGGACTAGCGGGGTTAGCTACGAGCAGTACTTC | CASSPWTSGVSYEQYF
- | TRBJ1-2 | - | TRBV19 | 13 | TGTGCCAGTAATTTCGGAGGTTCGTATGGCTACACCTTC | CASNFGGSYGYTF
- | TRBJ1-3 | - | TRBV29-1 | 13 | TGCAGCGTTGTACAAAGCTATGGAAACACCATATATTTT | CSVVQSYGNTIYF
- | TRBJ2-7 | - | TRBV6-2/TRBV6-3 | 12 | TGTGCCAGCAGTCTAACGGTCTACGAGCAGTACTTC | CASSLTVYEQYF
- | TRBJ2-5 | once | TRBV4-2 | 15 | TGTGCCAGCAGCCAAGCCGGGTCAGACGGAGAGACCCAGTACTTC | CASSQAGSDGETQYF
TRBD1 | TRBJ1-5 | once | TRBV28 | 13 | TGTGCCAGCTGGGAGGGGGCGAGTCAGCCCCAGCATTTT | CASWEGASQPQHF
- | TRBJ1-2 | - | TRBV2 | 16 | TGTGCCAGCAGTGAAGCGCGGGGAAACCGAAACTATGGCTACACCTTC | CASSEARGNRNYGYTF
- | TRBJ1-1 | - | TRBV19 | 14 | TGTGCCAGTAGTATGGGGCTCCCGGTCACTGAAGCTTTCTTT | CASSMGLPVTEAFF
TRBD2 | TRBJ2-7 | - | TRBV9 | 16 | TGTGCCAGCAGCGTAGGTGGGACTAGCGGTCCCTACGAGCAGTACTTC | CASSVGGTSGPYEQYF
- | TRBJ1-2 | - | TRBV6-5 | 11 | TGTGCCAGCAGCCTGGGCTATGGCTACACCTTC | CASSLGYGYTF
TRBD1 | TRBJ1-2 | - | TRBV27 | 11 | TGTGCCACCGGCAGGGGGAATGGCTACACCTTC | CATGRGNGYTF
- | TRBJ2-3 | - | TRBV5-1 | 13 | TGCGCCAGCAGCACGGCCGGTACAGATACGCAGTATTTT | CASSTAGTDTQYF
- | TRBJ1-1 | - | TRBV28 | 12 | TGTGCCAGCAGACCCGACAGGCCGTGGGCTTTCTTT | CASRPDRPWAFF
TRBD1 | TRBJ2-6 | - | TRBV27 | 17 | TGTGCCAGTCCATACCAGGGGGCGCAATCCGGGGCCAACGTCCTGACTTTC | CASPYQGAQSGANVLTF
- | TRBJ1-4 | few | TRBV4-3 | 16 | TGCGCCAGCAGCCAAGTCGCGGGGCAGGCTAATGAAAAACTGTTTTTT | CASSQVAGQANEKLFF
- | TRBJ1-5 | - | TRBV7-8 | 14 | TGTGCCAGCAGCTTTGGGCAAGCAAATCAGCCCCAGCATTTT | CASSFGQANQPQHF
TRBD1 | TRBJ1-2 | - | TRBV30 | 13 | TGTGCCTGGAGTAGGGACAGACCAAAGGGCTACACCTTC | CAWSRDRPKGYTF
- | TRBJ2-2 | - | TRBV11-2 | 16 | TGTGCCAGCAGCTTAGACAGGGGAGGGTACACCGGGGAGCTGTTTTTT | CASSLDRGGYTGELFF
TRBD2 | TRBJ2-7 | - | TRBV19 | 15 | TGTGCCAGTAGTGCCCTAGCGGGGGGATGGAACGAGCAGTACTTC | CASSALAGGWNEQYF
- | TRBJ1-2 | - | TRBV10-2 | 12 | TGCGCCAGCAGTGAGTGGAACGGGGGCTACACCTTC | CASSEWNGGYTF
TRBD1 | TRBJ2-7 | - | TRBV7-3 | 15 | TGTGCCAGCAGCTCCGGGACAGGGACCTCCTACGAGCAGTACTTC | CASSSGTGTSYEQYF
- | TRBJ2-3 | - | TRBV5-1 | 13 | TGCGCCAGCAGCTTGGGGGAGCCAGATACGCAGTATTTT | CASSLGEPDTQYF
- | TRBJ2-2 | - | TRBV6-5 | 11 | TGTGCCAGCAGGCGGGACGGGGAGCTGTTTTTT | CASRRDGELFF
- | TRBJ1-5 | - | TRBV3-1/TRBV3-2 | 15 | TGTGCCAGCAGCCAATCTAGTGGCAGCAATCAGCCCCAGCATTTT | CASSQSSGSNQPQHF
- | TRBJ1-3 | - | TRBV5-1 | 16 | TGCGCCAGCAGCTCCAGGGGTACCAACTCTGGAAACACCATATATTTT | CASSSRGTNSGNTIYF
- | TRBJ2-7 | - | TRBV24-1 | 15 | TGTGCCACCAGTGAGTCCCGGGCCAACTCCTACGAGCAGTACTTC | CATSESRANSYEQYF
TRBD1 | TRBJ2-7 | - | TRBV3-1/TRBV3-2 | 13 | TGTGCCAGCAGACCCGGACAGGGGGCCGAGCAGTACTTC | CASRPGQGAEQYF
- | TRBJ1-5 | - | TRBV7-2 | 12 | TGTGCCAGCAGCTTAGATGCGGGGCCCCAGCATTTT | CASSLDAGPQHF
- | TRBJ2-3 | - | TRBV9 | 16 | TGTGCCAGCAGCGCCCAGATCGGGTATAGCACAGATACGCAGTATTTT | CASSAQIGYSTDTQYF
- | TRBJ2-2 | - | TRBV4-1 | 15 | TGCGCCAGCAGCCCTGGGACGGCCAACACCGGGGAGCTGTTTTTT | CASSPGTANTGELFF